This T cell receptor beta chain came from a study of shared clonotypes between healthy human individuals. Concerning this clone: Its target is unknown.

Points from the study as a whole: Sharing of clonotypes among donors was expected to vary with sequencing depth.

The germline CDR1 and CDR2 sequences are SGHDN and FVKESK. This CDR3 has 14 amino acids. Approximately 87 million PBMCs went into genomic DNA for unsorted samples. The team ran DNA from unsorted PBMCs on ten immunoSEQ deep assay plates for sequencing. Repertoires were generated with immunoSEQ multiplex PCR, while TCRdb's copy carries only in-frame clones and drops some. The sample lists 450,000 to 500,000 clones; approximately 78% were seen once. The material sequenced was PBMCs. The sequence came from a middle-aged woman in good health. Some clones in this sample may be carry-over from other donors' samples. The gene calls are TRBV14 and TRBJ2-5; tentative D call: TRBD1 (7 bases). The DNA end is a closer match to TRBJ2-7, so the J assignment may be wrong. CDR3 loop: CASSQRQGGGEQYF. CDR3 nucleotides: TGTGCCAGCAGCCAAAGACAGGGAGGTGGCGAGCAGTACTTC.